The clone carrying this TCR beta chain was observed a few times. This sample stems from a study of T cell changes during pregnancy in multiple sclerosis. The repertoire was sequenced with immunoSEQ multiplex PCR; TCRdb's copy has only in-frame clones and lacks some. The sample has 79,000 or so clones; approximately 86% are singletons. CDR3 length: 17 amino acids. Germline CDR1 and CDR2: MDHEN and SYDVKM. V shed 2 bases, J shed 4 bases, and the junction held 11 bases outside the gene matches. The genes are TRBV28 and TRBJ2-7, with TRBD2 matching 10 bases. The receptor was isolated from a female donor with multiple sclerosis, enrolled in a pregnancy study. Material: peripheral blood, obtained before pregnancy. CDR3 region: CASSLALAGVLAYEQYF. CDR3 DNA: TGTGCCAGCAGTTTAGCTCTAGCGGGAGTATTGGCGTACGAGCAGTACTTC.